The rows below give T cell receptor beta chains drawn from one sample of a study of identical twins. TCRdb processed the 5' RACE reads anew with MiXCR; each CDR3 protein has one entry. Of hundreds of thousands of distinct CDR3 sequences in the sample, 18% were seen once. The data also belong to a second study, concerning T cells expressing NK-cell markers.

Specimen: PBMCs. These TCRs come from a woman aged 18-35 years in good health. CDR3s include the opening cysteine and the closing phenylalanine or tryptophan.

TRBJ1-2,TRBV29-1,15,CSVLWTAGRGYGYTF
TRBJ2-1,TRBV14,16,CASSQLEWAGYDEQFF
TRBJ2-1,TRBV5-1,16,CASSLEIRIRFNEQFF
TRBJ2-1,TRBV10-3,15,CAIRLAGGRDNEQFF
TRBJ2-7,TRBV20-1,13,CSASPGGGNEQYF
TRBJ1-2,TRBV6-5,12,CASMDRNYGYTF
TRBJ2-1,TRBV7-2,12,CASSQALIRPFF
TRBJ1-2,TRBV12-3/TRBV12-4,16,CASSPDRLLNFYGYTF
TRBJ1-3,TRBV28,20,CASSALTLRTDRSSGNTIYF
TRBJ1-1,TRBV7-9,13,CASSLAGVNEAFF
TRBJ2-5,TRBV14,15,CASSQGFGLAKTQYF
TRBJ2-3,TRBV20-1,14,CSALRSASTDTQYF
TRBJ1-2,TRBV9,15,CASSASRDRAYGYTF
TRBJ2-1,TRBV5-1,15,CASSRLTSGYNEQFF
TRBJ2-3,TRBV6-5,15,CASSYKSGGGDTQYF
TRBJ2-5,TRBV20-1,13,CSASGLAGETQYF
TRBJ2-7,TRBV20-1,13,CSARMGAVIEQYF
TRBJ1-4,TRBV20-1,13,CSATGLANEKLFF
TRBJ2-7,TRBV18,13,CASSPSLSTEQYF
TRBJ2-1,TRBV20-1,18,CSARDFLAGQSSYNEQFF
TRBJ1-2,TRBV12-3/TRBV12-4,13,CASSMGVLYGYTF
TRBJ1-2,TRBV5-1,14,CASSSPGFNYGYTF
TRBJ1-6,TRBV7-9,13,CASSLGQESPLHF
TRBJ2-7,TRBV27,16,CASSLLRQKGGYEQYF
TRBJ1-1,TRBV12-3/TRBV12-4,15,CASLATTGSDTEAFF
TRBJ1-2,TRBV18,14,CASSQVRADYGYTF
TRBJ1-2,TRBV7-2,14,CASSLEDRRGGYTF
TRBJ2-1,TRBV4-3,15,CASSHSPHSYNEQFF
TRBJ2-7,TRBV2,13,CASIETSGGAKYF
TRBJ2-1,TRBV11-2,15,CASSLDTRGADEQFF
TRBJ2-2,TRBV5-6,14,CASSLVGVTGELFF
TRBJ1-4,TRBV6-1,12,CASSEGQARLFF
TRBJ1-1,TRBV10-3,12,CAIMQGSTEAFF
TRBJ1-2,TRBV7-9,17,CASRPSAGGASAYGYTF
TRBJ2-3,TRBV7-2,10,CASSVGQQYF